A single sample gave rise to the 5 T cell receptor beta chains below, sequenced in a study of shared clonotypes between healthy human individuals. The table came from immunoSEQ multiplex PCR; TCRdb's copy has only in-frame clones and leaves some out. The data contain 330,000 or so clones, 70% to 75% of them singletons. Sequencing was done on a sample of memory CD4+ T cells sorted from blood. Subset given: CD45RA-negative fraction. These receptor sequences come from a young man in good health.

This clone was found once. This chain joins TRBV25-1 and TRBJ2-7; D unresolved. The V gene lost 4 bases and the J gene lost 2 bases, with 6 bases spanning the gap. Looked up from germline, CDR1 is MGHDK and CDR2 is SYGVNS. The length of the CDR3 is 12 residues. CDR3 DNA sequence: TGTGCCAGCAGTGGGTCCCCCTACGAGCAGTACTTC. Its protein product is CASSGSPYEQYF.

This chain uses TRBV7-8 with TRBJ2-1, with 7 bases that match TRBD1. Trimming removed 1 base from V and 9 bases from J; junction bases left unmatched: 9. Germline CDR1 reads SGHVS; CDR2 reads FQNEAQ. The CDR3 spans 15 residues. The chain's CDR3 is CASSLGARTGGEQFF. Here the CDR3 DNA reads TGTGCCAGCAGCTTAGGAGCGAGGACAGGTGGTGAGCAGTTCTTC.

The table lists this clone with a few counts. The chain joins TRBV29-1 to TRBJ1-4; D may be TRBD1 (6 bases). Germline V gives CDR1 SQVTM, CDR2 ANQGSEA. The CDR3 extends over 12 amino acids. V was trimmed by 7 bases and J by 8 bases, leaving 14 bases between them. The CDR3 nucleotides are TGCAGCGAGTCACAGGGTGGAGAAAAACTGTTTTTT. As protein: CSESQGGEKLFF.

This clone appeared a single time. Here the CDR3 DNA reads TGTGCCAGCAGTTCCCCCGCCTCGGAGCAGGGGGGCGCTTTCTTT. Translating gives CASSSPASEQGGAFF. The chain has TRBV6-5 and TRBJ1-1, with TRBD1 matching 7 bases. The germline gives CDR1 MNHEY, CDR2 SVGAGI. Trimming took 4 bases from V and 11 from J; bases not matched to a gene: 16. This CDR3 region has 15 residues.

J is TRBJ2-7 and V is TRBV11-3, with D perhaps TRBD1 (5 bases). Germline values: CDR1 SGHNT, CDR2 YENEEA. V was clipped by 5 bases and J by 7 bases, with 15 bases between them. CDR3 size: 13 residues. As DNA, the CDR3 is TGTGCCAGCAGCGGCGAAAGGGGTGAAGAGCAGTACTTC. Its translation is CASSGERGEEQYF.